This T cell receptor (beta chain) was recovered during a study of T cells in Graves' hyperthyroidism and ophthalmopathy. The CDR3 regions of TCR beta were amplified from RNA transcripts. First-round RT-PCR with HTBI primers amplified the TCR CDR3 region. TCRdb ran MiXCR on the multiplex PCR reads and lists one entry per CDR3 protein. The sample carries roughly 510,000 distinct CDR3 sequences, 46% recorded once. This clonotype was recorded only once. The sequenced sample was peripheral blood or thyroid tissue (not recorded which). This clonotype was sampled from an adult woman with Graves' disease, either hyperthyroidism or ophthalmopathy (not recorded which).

CDR3 sequence (DNA): TGTGCCAGCAGCCTACGACTAGCGGGAGTCGGGGAGCTGTTTTTT. As protein: CASSLRLAGVGELFF. The V call is TRBV7-9, the J call TRBJ2-2; 12 bases line up with TRBD2. Germline CDR1 SEHNR, CDR2 FQNEAQ (reference sequence). The CDR3 totals 15 residues. The trim removed 5 bases at V and 7 bases at J, leaving 5 bases unmatched.